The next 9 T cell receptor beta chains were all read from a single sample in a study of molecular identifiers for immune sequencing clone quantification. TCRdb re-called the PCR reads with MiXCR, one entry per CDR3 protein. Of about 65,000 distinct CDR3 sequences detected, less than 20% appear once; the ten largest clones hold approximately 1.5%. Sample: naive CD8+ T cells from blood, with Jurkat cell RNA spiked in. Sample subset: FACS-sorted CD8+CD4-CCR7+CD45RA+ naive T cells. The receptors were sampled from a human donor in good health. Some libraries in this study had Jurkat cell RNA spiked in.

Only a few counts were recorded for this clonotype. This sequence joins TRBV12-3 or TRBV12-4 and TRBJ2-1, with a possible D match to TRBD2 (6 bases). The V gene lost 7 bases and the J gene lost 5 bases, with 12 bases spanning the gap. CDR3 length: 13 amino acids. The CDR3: CASTGTPNNEQFF. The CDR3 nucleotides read TGTGCCAGCACCGGGACTCCCAACAATGAGCAGTTCTTC.

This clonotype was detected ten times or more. DNA of the CDR3: TGTGCCAGCAGTGCATACTGGGGGAAAGCAAGTGAAGCTTTCTTT. It codes for CASSAYWGKASEAFF. This chain links TRBV6-5 with TRBJ1-1; the D gene is possibly TRBD1 (5 bases). V lost 5 bases and J 7 bases, leaving 20 bases between the germline ends. Germline V gene data show CDR1 as MNHEY and CDR2 as SVGAGI. CDR3 size: 15 residues.

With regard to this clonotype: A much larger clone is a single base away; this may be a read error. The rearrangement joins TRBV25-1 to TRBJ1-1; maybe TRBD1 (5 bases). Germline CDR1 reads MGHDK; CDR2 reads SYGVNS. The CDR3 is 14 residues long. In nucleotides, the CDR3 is TGTGTCAGCAGTGAACAAGCAGGGTACACTGAAGCTTTCTTT. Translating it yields CVSSEQAGYTEAFF.

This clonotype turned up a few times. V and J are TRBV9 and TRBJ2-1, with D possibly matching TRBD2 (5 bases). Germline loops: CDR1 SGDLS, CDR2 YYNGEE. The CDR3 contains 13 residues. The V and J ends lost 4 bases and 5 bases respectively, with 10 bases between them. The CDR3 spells CASSLAGDNEQFF. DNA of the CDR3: TGTGCCAGCAGCCTCGCGGGTGACAATGAGCAGTTCTTC.

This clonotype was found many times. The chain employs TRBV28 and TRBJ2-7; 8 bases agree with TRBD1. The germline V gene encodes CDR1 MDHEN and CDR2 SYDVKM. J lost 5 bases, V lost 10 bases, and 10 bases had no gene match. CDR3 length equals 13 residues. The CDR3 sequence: CAIHGQGVDEQYF. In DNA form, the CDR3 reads TGTGCCATTCACGGACAGGGCGTCGACGAGCAGTACTTC.

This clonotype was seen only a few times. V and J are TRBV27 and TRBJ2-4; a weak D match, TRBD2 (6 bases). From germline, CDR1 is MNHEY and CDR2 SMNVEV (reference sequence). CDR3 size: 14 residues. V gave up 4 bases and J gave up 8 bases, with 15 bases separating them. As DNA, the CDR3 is TGTGCCAGCAGTTCCGCGGGGTCAATGGACATTCAGTACTTC. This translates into CASSSAGSMDIQYF.

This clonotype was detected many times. CDR3: CASGLGQGVDNEQFF. CDR3 sequence (DNA): TGTGCTAGTGGTTTGGGACAGGGGGTTGACAATGAGCAGTTCTTC. The chain is built from TRBV12-5 and TRBJ2-1; TRBD1 aligns across 9 bases. CDR3 size: 15 residues. In germline, CDR1 is LGHNT, CDR2 FRNRAP. Trimming cost V 1 base and J 5 bases; bases outside gene matches: 3.

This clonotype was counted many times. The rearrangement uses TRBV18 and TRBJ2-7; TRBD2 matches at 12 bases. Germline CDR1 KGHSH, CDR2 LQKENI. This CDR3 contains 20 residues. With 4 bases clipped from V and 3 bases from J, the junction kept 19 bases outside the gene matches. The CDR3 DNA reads TGTGCCAGCTCACTCTATGAAGGGACTAGCGGGCTTAATCGGGGCTACGAGCAGTACTTC. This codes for CASSLYEGTSGLNRGYEQYF.

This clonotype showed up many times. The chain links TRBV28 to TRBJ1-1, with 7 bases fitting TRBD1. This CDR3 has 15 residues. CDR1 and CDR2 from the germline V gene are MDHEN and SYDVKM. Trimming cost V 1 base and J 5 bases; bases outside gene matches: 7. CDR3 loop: CASSLYRGGGTEAFF. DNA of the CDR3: TGTGCCAGCAGTTTATACAGGGGCGGGGGGACTGAAGCTTTCTTT.